A few counts support the clone carrying this TCR beta chain. What it recognizes is unknown. One entry per CDR3 protein, called by TCRdb with MiXCR from the RT-PCR reads. The repertoire consists of about 570,000 distinct CDR3 sequences, with about 10% occurring once and the leading ten covering 8% to 13%. This CDR3 comprises 15 residues. Trimming left V 1 base short and J 6 bases short, with 12 bases between. Germline V gives CDR1 LNHNV, CDR2 YYDKDF (reference sequence). This sample was taken from a study of response to subunit inactivated influenza vaccine. Points from the study as a whole: Researchers suggested that each seasonal influenza vaccination recruits few new T cells.

These data also featured in a second study, about T cells expressing NK-cell markers. This second report adds: Beta-chain TCR cDNA was generated via 5'RACE template switching with UMIs. What remained unclear was the HCMV specificity of expanded NKG2C+ T cell clones.

The clonotype originates from a man aged 45 to 65 who received an inactivated influenza vaccine. This chain connects TRBV15 to TRBJ2-2; the D gene is possibly TRBD1 (5 bases). The source material was PBMCs from blood, sampled on the day of vaccination. Written as DNA, the CDR3 is TGTGCCACCAGCAGAGCCCGGCCCAGGGCCGGGGAGCTGTTTTTT. Amino acid sequence: CATSRARPRAGELFF.